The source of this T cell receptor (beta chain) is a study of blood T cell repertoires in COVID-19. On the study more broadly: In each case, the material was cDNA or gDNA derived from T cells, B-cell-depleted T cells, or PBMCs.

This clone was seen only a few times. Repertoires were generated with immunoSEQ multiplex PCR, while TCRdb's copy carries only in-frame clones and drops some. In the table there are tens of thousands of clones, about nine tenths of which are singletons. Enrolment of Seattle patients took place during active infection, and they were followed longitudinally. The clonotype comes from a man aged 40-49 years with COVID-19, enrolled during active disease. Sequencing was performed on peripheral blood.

CDR3 in DNA: TGTGCCAGCAGTGCGACTAGCGGGAGGGAGCAGTTCTTC. This codes for CASSATSGREQFF. The chain joins TRBV6-2 or TRBV6-3 to TRBJ2-1; TRBD2 agrees at 13 bases. The CDR3 is 13 residues long. Germline trimming cut 5 bases from V and 10 bases from J; bases unmatched to any gene: 2. Germline CDR1 reads MNHEY; CDR2 reads SVGEGT.